Each of the 29 T cell receptor beta chains below was sequenced from the same sample in a study of cytomegalovirus exposure and HLA in healthy donors. This table comes from immunoSEQ multiplex PCR, and its TCRdb copy is limited to in-frame clones, with some not included. The sample has around 250,000 clones; almost 90% are singletons. Sample: PBMCs. Receptors originate from a woman aged 18-29 years in good health and CMV-seronegative.

This chain connects TRBV7-2 to TRBJ1-4; 9 bases are shared with TRBD1. J gave up 4 bases and V 8 bases, and 20 bases lay outside the gene matches. The CDR3 extends over 19 amino acids. CDR1 and CDR2 (germline): SGHTA, FQGNSA. CDR3 coding DNA: TGTGCCAGCCGGCTTAGGGGACAGGGAGCCCCCTTGGTTAATGAAAAACTGTTTTTT. Its translation is CASRLRGQGAPLVNEKLFF.

This chain connects TRBV4-3 to TRBJ2-7; a possible D gene is TRBD1 (6 bases). Germline lookup yields CDR1 LGHNA and CDR2 YSLEER. This CDR3 comprises 14 residues. V lost 2 bases and J lost 4, with 12 bases in between. The CDR3 loop is CASSQSQGFYEQYF. The CDR3 nucleotides are TGCGCCAGCAGCCAATCACAGGGCTTTTACGAGCAGTACTTC.

The V gene is TRBV10-3, the J gene TRBJ2-3, with 13 positions matching TRBD2. J lost 0 bases, V lost 5 bases, and 11 bases had no gene match. This CDR3 comprises 19 residues. CDR1 is ENHRY and CDR2 is SYGVKD in the germline V gene. The CDR3 bases are TGTGCCATCAGTAACTTGGGTGGGACTAGCGGGATTAGCACAGATACGCAGTATTTT. This gives the protein CAISNLGGTSGISTDTQYF.

The CDR3 coding sequence is TGTGCCAGCAGCTTGTTAGGGGCGAGCACCGGGGAGCTGTTTTTT. Translated, it gives CASSLLGASTGELFF. The gene calls are TRBV7-3 and TRBJ2-2; maybe TRBD1 (5 bases). From germline, CDR1 is SGHTA and CDR2 FQGTGA. Trimming removed 3 bases from V and 4 bases from J, with 12 bases in between. The CDR3 consists of 15 residues.

The rearrangement joins TRBV2 to TRBJ2-6; unclear D gene. The germline CDR1 and CDR2 sequences are SNHLY and FYNNEI. This CDR3 has 12 residues. With 6 bases removed from V and 6 bases from J, the gap between germline ends came to 6 bases. The CDR3 nucleotides are TGTGCCAGCAGCCCCTCGGCCAACGTCCTGACTTTC. It encodes CASSPSANVLTF.

The chain couples TRBV2 to TRBJ2-5; D ambiguous. This CDR3 comprises 16 residues. The germline V and J ends were trimmed by 8 bases and 2 bases, with 21 bases remaining between them. Per germline, CDR1 SNHLY and CDR2 FYNNEI. CDR3 bases: TGTGCCAGCGAAAAACGGTTAACGGAGCCACAAGAGACCCAGTACTTC. Protein sequence: CASEKRLTEPQETQYF. The full variable domain, completed using reference TRBV2 and TRBJ2-5, is EPEVTQTPSHQVTQMGQEVILRCVPISNHLYFYWYRQILGQKVEFLVSFYNNEISEKSEIFDDQFSVERPDGSNFTLKIRSTKLEDSAMYFCASEKRLTEPQETQYFGPGTRLLVL.

On this clone itself: Other DNA sequences of this sample code for an identical CDR3. The chain employs TRBV11-1 and TRBJ2-5; D is undetermined. V shed 4 bases and J shed 1 base, with 4 bases lying between them. In germline, CDR1 is SGHAT, CDR2 FQDESV (reference sequence). The CDR3 has 12 amino acids. The CDR3: CASSSSQETQYF. In nucleotides, the CDR3 is TGTGCCAGCAGCTCCAGCCAAGAGACCCAGTACTTC.

This chain joins TRBV7-9 and TRBJ2-3; TRBD1 matches at 8 bases. Looked up from germline, CDR1 is SEHNR and CDR2 is FQNEAQ (reference sequence). The trim removed 3 bases at V and 0 bases at J, leaving 5 bases unmatched. CDR3 length: 16 amino acids. CDR3 coding DNA: TGTGCCAGCAGCTTCCGGGACAGGACTAGCACAGATACGCAGTATTTT. This gives the protein CASSFRDRTSTDTQYF.

This clone has only one observation. The V gene is TRBV19, the J gene TRBJ2-3; 7 nucleotides line up with TRBD2. This CDR3 contains 16 residues. V shed 1 base, J shed 0 bases, and the junction held 4 bases outside the gene matches. The germline gives CDR1 LNHDA, CDR2 SQIVND (reference sequence). CDR3: CASSIGSGVSTDTQYF. CDR3 DNA sequence: TGTGCCAGTAGTATAGGGAGCGGGGTGAGCACAGATACGCAGTATTTT.

This clone was seen more than once but under ten times. The chain recombines TRBV28 with TRBJ1-5; 8 bases are a match to TRBD1. Unmatched junction bases numbered 2, after V lost 4 bases and J lost 3 bases. The CDR3 consists of 14 residues. The germline V gene has CDR1 MDHEN and CDR2 SYDVKM. The CDR3 nucleotides are TGTGCCAGCAGTTCAGGGGGCTCCAATCAGCCCCAGCATTTT. This gives the protein CASSSGGSNQPQHF.

The J gene is TRBJ1-4, the V gene TRBV7-9; D possibly corresponds to TRBD1 (6 bases). This CDR3 is 13 amino acids long. CDR1 and CDR2 (germline): SEHNR, FQNEAQ (reference sequence). Deletions cut 4 bases from V and 8 bases from J, with 11 bases between. The CDR3 loop is CASSSGATEKLFF. The CDR3 nucleotides are TGTGCCAGCAGCTCAGGGGCCACAGAAAAACTGTTTTTT.

The gene calls are TRBV28 and TRBJ1-5; D is undetermined. Trimming cost V 7 bases and J 11 bases, with 15 bases left between them. CDR1 and CDR2 (germline): MDHEN, SYDVKM. This CDR3 is built from 12 residues. CDR3 amino acids: CASNQVKSAQHF. In DNA form, the CDR3 reads TGTGCCAGCAACCAGGTGAAGTCGGCCCAGCATTTT.

The genes are TRBV5-4 and TRBJ1-5, with 8 bases that match TRBD1. This CDR3 is built from 15 residues. The germline CDR1 and CDR2 sequences are SGHNT and YYREEE (reference sequence). After removal of 4 bases from V and 2 bases from J, the junction contained 5 bases not matched to a gene. The CDR3 DNA sequence: TGTGCCAGCAGCCTCGGACAGGGTCGCAATCAGCCCCAGCATTTT. It yields the protein CASSLGQGRNQPQHF.

The rearrangement links TRBV7-8 to TRBJ2-7, with 11 nucleotides matching TRBD1. CDR3 length: 15 amino acids. The germline V gene encodes CDR1 SGHVS and CDR2 FQNEAQ. Germline trimming cut 5 bases from V and 1 base from J; bases unmatched to any gene: 4. DNA of the CDR3: TGTGCCAGCAGCGTCGGGACAGGGGGTTCCTACGAGCAGTACGTC. This translates into CASSVGTGGSYEQYV.

The chain employs TRBV5-1 and TRBJ1-2; no definite D call. The CDR3 runs to 16 residues. Trimming left V 0 bases short and J 7 bases short, with 19 bases between. In germline, CDR1 is SGHRS, CDR2 YFSETQ. CDR3 residues: CASSLADGEPQGGYTF. CDR3 coding DNA: TGCGCCAGCAGCTTGGCAGACGGGGAACCTCAAGGTGGCTACACCTTC.

The CDR3 DNA follows: TGTGCCAGCAGTTTATCGGTCGGGGGGGCCCGAGAGGAGACCCAGTACTTC. It yields the protein CASSLSVGGAREETQYF. The chain joins TRBV27 to TRBJ2-5, with TRBD2 matching 8 bases. Germline V gene data show CDR1 as MNHEY and CDR2 as SMNVEV (reference sequence). The length of the CDR3 is 17 residues. J was trimmed by 5 bases and V by 0 bases; bases with no gene match: 11.

CDR3 sequence reads: CASSSGGQAVYGYTF. The CDR3 region has the DNA TGTGCCAGCAGTTCGGGGGGGCAGGCTGTTTATGGCTACACCTTC. The chain couples TRBV6-6 to TRBJ1-2, with D perhaps matching TRBD1 (6 bases). Germline CDR1 and CDR2: MNHNY and SVGAGI (reference sequence). This CDR3 spans 15 amino acids. With 4 bases removed from V and 5 bases from J, the gap between germline ends came to 17 bases.

This clone was recorded a few times. The chain links TRBV6-5 to TRBJ2-7; maybe TRBD1 (5 bases). V was clipped by 0 bases and J by 8 bases, with 20 bases between them. Germline assignment: CDR1 MNHEY and CDR2 SVGAGI. CDR3 length: 16 residues. The chain's CDR3 is CASSYSTDTSSLKQYF. In DNA, the CDR3 is TGTGCCAGCAGTTACTCGACGGACACGTCCTCTTTGAAGCAGTACTTC.

The count of this clone is one. This sequence joins TRBV28 and TRBJ1-2, with D possibly TRBD1 on 6 matching bases. The CDR3 is 12 residues long. In germline, CDR1 is MDHEN, CDR2 SYDVKM. V was pared by 8 bases and J by 7 bases, with 14 bases between. The CDR3 DNA follows: TGTGCCAGCCAAACAGGGATAAGTGGCTACACCTTC. It is translated as CASQTGISGYTF.

This chain joins TRBV7-6 and TRBJ2-3, with 9 bases aligning to TRBD2. V lost 1 base to trimming and J lost 2 bases; unmatched junction nucleotides: 10. From germline, CDR1 is SGHVS and CDR2 FNYEAQ. The CDR3 totals 18 residues. The CDR3 is CASSLVEYASGITDTQYF. The CDR3 DNA follows: TGTGCCAGCAGCTTAGTTGAGTATGCTAGCGGGATCACAGATACGCAGTATTTT. Variable domain in full (rest from reference TRBV7-6 and TRBJ2-3): GAGVSQSPRYKVTKRGQDVALRCDPISGHVSLYWYRQALGQGPEFLTYFNYEAQQDKSGLPNDRFSAERPEGSISTLTIQRTEQRDSAMYRCASSLVEYASGITDTQYFGPGTRLTVL.

The CDR3 here is CASSPGVAGRRLENIQYF. The CDR3 DNA follows: TGCGCCAGCAGCCCCGGGGTAGCGGGGAGGCGATTGGAAAACATTCAGTACTTC. The V and J genes are TRBV4-1 and TRBJ2-4; 8 bases line up with TRBD2. The junction had 16 bases not matched to a gene; V was cut back by 4 bases and J by 5 bases. The CDR3 has 18 amino acids. Germline V gene data show CDR1 as MGHRA and CDR2 as YSYEKL.

The V gene is TRBV4-1, the J gene TRBJ1-5; the match to TRBD1 covers 10 bases. The CDR3 has 16 amino acids. In germline, CDR1 is MGHRA, CDR2 YSYEKL. J lost 5 bases, V lost 3 bases, and 7 bases had no gene match. CDR3 region: CASSHPTGGLDQPQHF. The CDR3 DNA is TGCGCCAGCAGCCACCCGACAGGGGGCTTGGATCAGCCCCAGCATTTT.

Notes on this clone: Germline and junction disagree at one end, which may indicate a read error. The gene calls are TRBV28 and TRBJ1-2; perhaps TRBD1 as D (6 bases). The CDR3 is made up of 12 amino acids. Per germline, CDR1 MDHEN and CDR2 SYDVKM. CDR3: CASSSAGLGQHF. The CDR3 DNA follows: TGTGCCAGCAGTTCCGCCGGGCTCGGACAGCACTTC.

This clone was counted only a few times. The gene calls are TRBV6-5 and TRBJ2-7, with D possibly TRBD1 on 5 matching bases. From germline, CDR1 is MNHEY and CDR2 SVGAGI. Trimming stripped 9 bases from V and 0 bases from J, with 12 bases between. The CDR3 runs 13 residues. CDR3 residues: CASLNRSSYEQYV. The DNA of the CDR3 is TGTGCCAGTCTAAACAGGAGCTCCTACGAGCAGTACGTC.

The chain recombines TRBV28 with TRBJ1-5; D uncertain. The CDR3 has 15 residues. Germline V lookup: CDR1 MDHEN, CDR2 SYDVKM. V lost 1 base and J 4 bases, leaving 11 bases between the germline ends. The CDR3 here is CASSLSEGANQPQHF. In DNA, the CDR3 is TGTGCCAGCAGTTTATCAGAGGGAGCGAATCAGCCCCAGCATTTT.

V usage is TRBV7-9 and J usage is TRBJ2-2; D perhaps matches TRBD1 (5 bases). Germline CDR1 is SEHNR and CDR2 is FQNEAQ (reference sequence). V lost 0 bases, J lost 0 bases, and 8 bases lay in between. CDR3 size: 16 residues. The DNA for the CDR3 is TGTGCCAGCAGCTTAGCCAGGGCCCCGAACACCGGGGAGCTGTTTTTT. It is translated as CASSLARAPNTGELFF.

This chain joins TRBV4-3 and TRBJ1-5, with 7 bases lining up with TRBD1. The J segment lost 5 bases and the V segment lost 9 bases, leaving 13 bases of the junction unmatched. The CDR3 length is 15 residues. Germline loops: CDR1 LGHNA, CDR2 YSLEER. The CDR3: CASSAGTANDQPQHF. The CDR3 coding sequence is TGCGCCAGTAGTGCCGGGACAGCGAACGATCAGCCCCAGCATTTT.

CDR3 nucleotides: TGTGCCAGCAGCTTACTTACTAGCGGGGGTACCGGGGAGCTGTTTTTT. Translating it yields CASSLLTSGGTGELFF. This chain connects TRBV7-6 to TRBJ2-2; 11 bases are a match to TRBD2. The germline V gene encodes CDR1 SGHVS and CDR2 FNYEAQ. The CDR3 has 16 amino acids. Losses at the gene ends were 2 bases for V and 5 bases for J; bases not matched to a gene: 4.

The sample holds one count of this clone. The rearrangement links TRBV27 to TRBJ1-1, with D perhaps TRBD1 (6 bases). The V gene lost 6 bases and the J gene lost 5 bases, with 16 bases spanning the gap. Germline CDR1 and CDR2: MNHEY and SMNVEV (reference sequence). The CDR3 sequence is 14 residues long. CDR3 residues: CASRRTGRGTEAFF. The CDR3 DNA follows: TGTGCCAGCAGACGAACAGGGCGCGGTACTGAAGCTTTCTTT.